Presented here are 19 T cell receptor beta chains from one specimen sequenced in a study of early T cells in non-severe SARS-CoV-2 infection. TCRdb called the 5' RACE reads again in MiXCR, with one record for every CDR3 protein. The sample has about 44,000 distinct CDR3 sequences; less than 30% are singletons. Material: whole blood, obtained at baseline. The receptors originated from an adult who was a healthcare worker with PCR-confirmed SARS-CoV-2 infection or an uninfected control (not recorded which).

The chain combines TRBV7-9 with TRBJ1-2, with a weak D call TRBD1 (6 bases). Trimming pared 5 bases from V and 8 bases from J, leaving 15 bases between. This CDR3 has 13 amino acids. CDR1 and CDR2 from the germline V gene are SEHNR and FQNEAQ (reference sequence). This CDR3 reads CASSLKGEGGYTF. CDR3 nucleotides: TGTGCCAGCAGCCTCAAGGGGGAGGGAGGCTACACCTTC.

The chain employs TRBV10-2 and TRBJ1-2; 8 bases align to TRBD1. The germline V gene has CDR1 WSHSY and CDR2 SAAADI. V shed 3 bases, J shed 8 bases, and the junction held 8 bases outside the gene matches. This CDR3 comprises 14 residues. CDR3: CASSDPDRGGGYTF. The CDR3, as DNA: TGCGCCAGCAGTGACCCTGACAGGGGCGGAGGCTACACCTTC.

V and J are TRBV4-3 and TRBJ1-1; D uncertain. The germline V gene has CDR1 LGHNA and CDR2 YSLEER. The CDR3 sequence is 14 residues long. The V end was cut by 4 bases, the J end by 2 bases, with 11 bases between. CDR3 loop: CASSPDARNTEAFF. The DNA of the CDR3 is TGCGCCAGCAGCCCTGACGCCAGAAACACTGAAGCTTTCTTT.

The rearrangement uses TRBV4-1 and TRBJ2-7; possibly TRBD1 for D (5 bases). Germline V gene lookup returns CDR1 MGHRA and CDR2 YSYEKL. The germline V and J ends were trimmed by 4 bases and 7 bases, with 14 bases remaining between them. The CDR3 runs 13 residues. CDR3 loop: CASSPIDSREQYF. As DNA, the CDR3 is TGCGCCAGCAGCCCAATAGACAGCCGGGAGCAGTACTTC.

The chain carries TRBV6-2 or TRBV6-3 and TRBJ2-2; TRBD1 might be the D (5 bases). The CDR3 is made up of 18 amino acids. Between the trimmed V and J ends, which lost 0 bases and 0 bases, there was a span of 14 bases. Germline V gene sequence: CDR1 MNHEY, CDR2 SVGEGT. In DNA form, the CDR3 reads TGTGCCAGCAGTTACTCGGGGCAGAGAGCCACGAACACCGGGGAGCTGTTTTTT. This translates into CASSYSGQRATNTGELFF.

The rearrangement uses TRBV12-3 or TRBV12-4 and TRBJ2-7, with TRBD1 identical over 9 bases. The V segment lost 4 bases and the J segment 4 bases; nucleotides outside the gene matches: 5. This CDR3 contains 14 residues. CDR3 sequence: CASSWGTGPYEQYF. Here the CDR3 DNA reads TGTGCCAGCAGTTGGGGGACAGGGCCGTACGAGCAGTACTTC.

This clonotype was recorded a few times. The chain links TRBV6-1 to TRBJ2-2, with a tentative D call TRBD2 (5 bases). Deletions cut 4 bases from V and 4 bases from J, with 13 bases between. The CDR3 contains 15 residues. Per the germline V gene, CDR1 is MNHNS and CDR2 is SASEGT. CDR3 sequence: CASSVVRGVTGELFF. The CDR3 region has the DNA TGTGCCAGCAGTGTGGTCCGGGGAGTCACCGGGGAGCTGTTTTTT.

The genes are TRBV12-3 or TRBV12-4 and TRBJ2-7; D uncertain. With 4 bases removed from V and 2 bases from J, the gap between germline ends came to 12 bases. This CDR3 spans 14 amino acids. This CDR3 reads CASSSSNRAYEQYF. The DNA of the CDR3 is TGTGCCAGCAGTTCCAGCAATAGAGCCTACGAGCAGTACTTC.

This clonotype was seen a few times. The gene calls are TRBV7-8 and TRBJ2-7; 10 bases line up with TRBD2. Germline V lookup: CDR1 SGHVS, CDR2 FQNEAQ. Trimming took 5 bases from V and 4 from J; bases not matched to a gene: 8. This CDR3 has 15 residues. The CDR3 protein is CASSQEAGGPYEQYF. In nucleotides, the CDR3 is TGTGCCAGCAGCCAAGAAGCGGGGGGGCCGTACGAGCAGTACTTC.

V gene TRBV6-2 or TRBV6-3 combines with J gene TRBJ2-5, with 7 bases that match TRBD1. V dropped 0 bases and J dropped 5; count of bases not matched to a gene: 3. The CDR3 is 14 residues long. The germline V gene encodes CDR1 MNHEY and CDR2 SVGEGT. The CDR3 DNA sequence: TGTGCCAGCAGTTACTCAGGGGGCCGTGAGACCCAGTACTTC. It codes for CASSYSGGRETQYF.

This clonotype has just a few counts. The chain joins TRBV7-9 to TRBJ2-5, with 7 bases lining up with TRBD2. CDR3 length: 16 residues. The V and J ends lost 4 bases and 3 bases, in that order; junction bases with no gene match: 11. Germline-derived CDR1 and CDR2 are SEHNR and FQNEAQ (reference sequence). The CDR3, as DNA: TGTGCCAGCAGCTCGGGGACGGCTAGCGGAAAAGAGACCCAGTACTTC. It translates to CASSSGTASGKETQYF.

V is TRBV7-2 and J is TRBJ2-1; 9 bases map to TRBD1. The CDR3 runs to 15 residues. V gave up 4 bases and J gave up 6 bases; unmatched junction bases: 7. Germline assignment: CDR1 SGHTA and CDR2 FQGNSA. The CDR3 DNA reads TGTGCCAGCAGCTCCGGGACAGGGATTGGCAATGAGCAGTTCTTC. Translation: CASSSGTGIGNEQFF.

The rearrangement links TRBV4-3 to TRBJ1-2, with a weak D call TRBD1 (5 bases). The germline gives CDR1 LGHNA, CDR2 YSLEER. V lost 3 bases, J lost 2 bases, and 10 bases lay in between. This CDR3 has 14 amino acids. This CDR3 is CASSHLDRNYGYTF. CDR3 bases: TGCGCCAGCAGCCACCTAGACAGAAACTATGGCTACACCTTC.

The sample holds many counts of this clonotype. The chain joins TRBV18 to TRBJ1-1; 7 bases are a match to TRBD1. V lost 6 bases and J lost 1; bases outside the gene matches: 5. CDR3 length: 14 residues. Germline lookup yields CDR1 KGHSH and CDR2 LQKENI. Here the CDR3 reads CASSRDRANTEAFF. The CDR3 DNA follows: TGTGCCAGCTCCCGCGACAGGGCGAACACTGAAGCTTTCTTT.

In its sample, this clonotype was seen a few times. This chain joins TRBV6-1 and TRBJ2-2; TRBD2 is a possible D gene (5 bases). The germline gives CDR1 MNHNS, CDR2 SASEGT. The V end lost 6 bases, the J end lost 8 bases, and 13 bases lay between the germline ends. This CDR3 contains 13 residues. CDR3 in amino acids: CASRDSGEGELFF. The CDR3 DNA follows: TGTGCCAGCAGGGACTCAGGCGAGGGGGAGCTGTTTTTT.

The sample holds a few counts of this clonotype. V and J are TRBV21-1 and TRBJ2-7; the DNA was not used to check the table's D call, TRBD1. TRBV21-1 is marked as a pseudogene. The CDR3 sequence is 16 residues long. CDR3 in amino acids: CASSTRPQGASYEQYF. The DNA of the CDR3 is TGTGCCAGCAGCACCCGGCCACAGGGGGCATCCTACGAGCAGTACTTC.

This clonotype was observed many times. This chain links TRBV7-9 with TRBJ1-6; D uncertain. The CDR3 is 15 residues long. Trimming took 2 bases from V and 3 from J, leaving 8 bases between them. Germline V lookup: CDR1 SEHNR, CDR2 FQNEAQ (reference sequence). The DNA for the CDR3 is TGTGCCAGCAGCTTAAAAGGAAACTATAATTCACCCCTCCACTTT. It encodes CASSLKGNYNSPLHF.

This clonotype was observed a handful of times. The CDR3, as DNA: TGTGCCAGCAGTGACTTGAACACTGAAGCTTTCTTT. Translated: CASSDLNTEAFF. The chain links TRBV7-9 to TRBJ1-1; D call uncertain. Trimming shortened V by 6 bases and J by 0 bases, and 5 bases separated the two germline ends. The CDR3 runs to 12 residues. CDR1 SEHNR and CDR2 FQNEAQ come from the germline V gene (reference sequence).

The chain joins TRBV5-6 to TRBJ2-4; D is ambiguous. The CDR3 spans 16 residues. Trimming removed 0 bases at V and 0 bases at J, with 10 bases between. Germline CDR1 is SGHDT and CDR2 is YYEEEE. In DNA, the CDR3 is TGTGCCAGCAGCTTGGTCCAGTTGCTAGCCAAAAACATTCAGTACTTC. It is translated as CASSLVQLLAKNIQYF.